The next 32 T cell receptor beta chains were all read from a single sample in a study of blood T cell repertoires in COVID-19. The table came from immunoSEQ multiplex PCR; TCRdb's copy has only in-frame clones and leaves some out. Of approximately 270,000 clones in the sample, around 93% are singletons; the top ten hold approximately 2.7%. Sequencing was performed on PBMCs or T cells enriched from blood (not recorded which). All receptors come from a man between 40 and 49 years old who had been exposed to COVID-19.

The J gene is TRBJ2-7, the V gene TRBV21-1; the table's D call of TRBD1 was not tested on the DNA. TRBV21-1 corresponds to a pseudogene. The CDR3 covers 20 residues. CDR3 bases: TGTGCCAGCAGCAAAGCAATAGGGGTGTGGAGGAGGGGGCGTGCCTACGAGCAGTACTTC. Translating it yields CASSKAIGVWRRGRAYEQYF.

The V call is TRBV28, the J call TRBJ2-7; D is perhaps TRBD2 (5 bases). The CDR3 sequence is 15 residues long. Trimming stripped 7 bases from V and 1 base from J, with 17 bases between. The V gene's germline CDR1 is MDHEN and CDR2 SYDVKM. CDR3 coding DNA: TGTGCCAGCACTTCACTAGGGCTTTTTTCCTACGAGCAGTACTTC. Protein sequence: CASTSLGLFSYEQYF.

The chain joins TRBV5-1 to TRBJ2-1; a weak D match, TRBD2 (5 bases). CDR1 is SGHRS and CDR2 is YFSETQ in the germline V gene. The CDR3 has 16 amino acids. V was cut by 4 bases and J by 4 bases, with 18 bases left in between. The CDR3 coding sequence is TGCGCCAGCAGCCCCGCCTCGGGGAGCCTTTACAATGAGCAGTTCTTC. Translated: CASSPASGSLYNEQFF. Full variable domain (missing parts from reference TRBV5-1 and TRBJ2-1): KAGVTQTPRYLIKTRGQQVTLSCSPISGHRSVSWYQQTPGQGLQFLFEYFSETQRNKGNFPGRFSGRQFSNSRSEMNVSTLELGDSALYLCASSPASGSLYNEQFFGPGTRLTVL.

The CDR3 nucleotides read TGTGCCATCAGTGAACAGAGGACTAGCGGATTATACGAGCAGTACTTC. Encoded protein: CAISEQRTSGLYEQYF. The chain recombines TRBV10-3 with TRBJ2-7; 10 nucleotides match TRBD2. The CDR3 loop spans 16 amino acids. With 3 bases clipped from V and 4 bases from J, the junction kept 9 bases outside the gene matches. Germline CDR1 ENHRY, CDR2 SYGVKD.

The chain recombines TRBV6-2 or TRBV6-3 with TRBJ2-7, with a tentative D call TRBD1 (5 bases). CDR1 is MNHEY, CDR2 SVGEGT, per germline. This CDR3 region has 14 residues. Trimming cost V 4 bases and J 1 base, with 11 bases left between them. CDR3 in DNA: TGTGCCAGCAGTTCCCCGGACAAGTCCTACGAGCAGTACTTC. It translates to CASSSPDKSYEQYF.

The rearrangement joins TRBV5-4 to TRBJ2-7, with D maybe TRBD2 (5 bases). V was clipped by 0 bases and J by 3 bases, with 10 bases between them. This CDR3 has 14 amino acids. In germline, CDR1 is SGHNT, CDR2 YYREEE (reference sequence). As DNA, the CDR3 is TGTGCCAGCAGCTTGGAGCCTAGCAACTACGAGCAGTACTTC. It yields the protein CASSLEPSNYEQYF.

The chain carries TRBV11-2 and TRBJ1-6; possibly TRBD1 for D (5 bases). This CDR3 is built from 14 residues. V was cut by 4 bases and J by 3 bases, with 7 bases left in between. Germline CDR1 is SGHAT and CDR2 is FQNNGV. Written as DNA, the CDR3 is TGTGCCAGCAGCTCCGACAGCTATAATTCACCCCTCCACTTT. Protein sequence: CASSSDSYNSPLHF.

This sequence joins TRBV14 and TRBJ2-3; D possibly corresponds to TRBD1 (5 bases). This CDR3 has 13 residues. Germline V gene lookup returns CDR1 SGHDN and CDR2 FVKESK. V lost 4 bases, J lost 4 bases, and 9 bases lay in between. The CDR3 region has the DNA TGTGCCAGCAGCCGAAAAGGGGCAGATACGCAGTATTTT. Translated, it gives CASSRKGADTQYF.

The genes are TRBV6-5 and TRBJ1-2; D unresolved. Germline V gene lookup returns CDR1 MNHEY and CDR2 SVGAGI. With 2 bases removed from V and 4 bases from J, the gap between germline ends came to 11 bases. The CDR3 loop spans 14 amino acids. The CDR3: CASSYNGPGYGYTF. The CDR3 region has the DNA TGTGCCAGCAGTTACAACGGTCCCGGCTATGGCTACACCTTC.

This CDR3 is CASSPGQGNTGELFF. The CDR3 region has the DNA TGTGCCAGCAGTCCGGGACAGGGTAACACCGGGGAGCTGTTTTTT. The rearrangement joins TRBV6-2 or TRBV6-3 to TRBJ2-2; 9 nucleotides agree with TRBD1. CDR3 length: 15 residues. Germline assignment: CDR1 MNHEY and CDR2 SVGEGT. The J segment lost 2 bases and the V segment lost 5 bases, leaving 3 bases of the junction unmatched.

This chain joins TRBV6-5 and TRBJ2-7, with 10 bases lining up with TRBD1. V dropped 5 bases and J dropped 7; count of bases not matched to a gene: 11. CDR1 and CDR2 from the germline V gene are MNHEY and SVGAGI. The CDR3 runs 15 residues. CDR3 sequence reads: CASSPTGTGVWEQYF. CDR3 DNA: TGTGCCAGCAGTCCCACAGGGACAGGGGTGTGGGAGCAGTACTTC.

This rearrangement joins TRBV6-5 to TRBJ2-1; 7 nucleotides match TRBD2. The CDR3 runs to 15 residues. The trim removed 2 bases at V and 0 bases at J, leaving 1 base unmatched. CDR1 MNHEY and CDR2 SVGAGI come from the germline V gene. CDR3 amino acids: CASSYGGSSYNEQFF. As DNA, the CDR3 is TGTGCCAGCAGTTACGGCGGGAGCTCCTACAATGAGCAGTTCTTC.

The V and J genes are TRBV6-5 and TRBJ2-4; D is undetermined. The ends were cut back, 3 bases at V and 0 bases at J, with 9 bases in the middle. In germline, CDR1 is MNHEY, CDR2 SVGAGI. This CDR3 is 15 amino acids long. The CDR3 here is CASSYTVLAKNIQYF. The DNA for the CDR3 is TGTGCCAGCAGTTATACAGTCTTAGCCAAAAACATTCAGTACTTC.

The V call is TRBV4-1, the J call TRBJ1-2; possible D gene TRBD1, 5 bases. Germline CDR1 reads MGHRA; CDR2 reads YSYEKL. The CDR3 is made up of 13 amino acids. V was trimmed by 1 base and J by 4 bases, leaving 7 bases between them. This chain's CDR3 is CASSQAGVYGYTF. The CDR3 DNA reads as TGCGCCAGCAGCCAAGCGGGGGTCTATGGCTACACCTTC.

This chain connects TRBV28 to TRBJ2-7; TRBD1 is a possible D gene (5 bases). This CDR3 has 16 residues. V lost 5 bases and J lost 2, with 19 bases in between. Germline-derived CDR1 and CDR2 are MDHEN and SYDVKM. The CDR3 sequence: CASSTRRQGFPYEQYF. CDR3 DNA sequence: TGTGCCAGCAGTACCCGACGGCAGGGCTTTCCCTACGAGCAGTACTTC.

This clone appeared a single time. The V call is TRBV4-1, the J call TRBJ2-1, with 14 bases lining up with TRBD2. The CDR3 runs 17 residues. Germline CDR1 reads MGHRA; CDR2 reads YSYEKL. V was pared by 4 bases and J by 8 bases, with 10 bases of the junction left unmatched. CDR3 amino acids: CASSPTGLAGGSDEQFF. CDR3 DNA: TGCGCCAGCAGCCCGACCGGACTAGCGGGAGGCAGCGATGAGCAGTTCTTC.

This clone was seen a handful of times. The V call is TRBV28, the J call TRBJ1-6, with D possibly matching TRBD1 (5 bases). Trimming removed 0 bases from V and 7 bases from J, with 10 bases in between. This CDR3 spans 15 amino acids. Germline CDR1 reads MDHEN; CDR2 reads SYDVKM. CDR3 protein: CASSLWQGGNSPLHF. The CDR3 DNA reads TGTGCCAGCAGTTTATGGCAGGGCGGAAATTCACCCCTCCACTTT.

This clone appeared a few times. The rearrangement links TRBV11-2 to TRBJ2-2; the D gene is possibly TRBD1 (6 bases). Trimming removed 1 base from V and 5 bases from J, with 8 bases in between. Germline CDR1 and CDR2: SGHAT and FQNNGV. The CDR3 is made up of 14 amino acids. Here the CDR3 DNA reads TGTGCCAGCAGCTTAGTTACAGGGACCGGGGAGCTGTTTTTT. Amino acids: CASSLVTGTGELFF.

The genes are TRBV29-1 and TRBJ2-1, with 7 bases matching TRBD2. CDR1 is SQVTM, CDR2 ANQGSEA, per germline. The length of the CDR3 is 15 residues. V was pared by 3 bases and J by 1 base, with 6 bases of the junction left unmatched. The CDR3 loop reads CSVDSSGRSYNEQFF. CDR3 coding DNA: TGCAGCGTTGATTCTAGCGGCCGGTCCTACAATGAGCAGTTCTTC.

The chain recombines TRBV3-1 (or the pseudogene TRBV3-2) with TRBJ2-1; TRBD1 agrees at 12 bases. CDR3 length: 18 amino acids. J lost 7 bases, V lost 2 bases, and 12 bases had no gene match. Germline-derived CDR1 and CDR2 are LGHDT and YNNKEL (reference sequence). The CDR3 loop reads CASSQKPIRDRGLNEQFF. The CDR3 DNA sequence: TGTGCCAGCAGCCAAAAACCCATCCGGGACAGGGGGCTTAATGAGCAGTTCTTC.

The chain links TRBV5-1 to TRBJ2-3, with 8 bases that match TRBD2. J was trimmed by 4 bases and V by 3 bases; bases with no gene match: 10. Germline CDR1 SGHRS, CDR2 YFSETQ. The CDR3 loop spans 16 amino acids. CDR3: CASSSRGSGTSDTQYF. Here the CDR3 DNA reads TGCGCCAGCAGCTCCCGGGGTAGCGGGACGTCAGATACGCAGTATTTT.

V is TRBV6-1 and J is TRBJ1-2; TRBD1 might be the D (5 bases). CDR1 and CDR2 (germline): MNHNS, SASEGT. The V end was cut by 1 base, the J end by 8 bases, with 8 bases between. The CDR3 runs to 12 residues. CDR3 sequence (DNA): TGTGCCAGCAGTGAAGACAGGTTCGGCTACACCTTC. Its translation is CASSEDRFGYTF.

This clone appeared many times. This chain links TRBV29-1 with TRBJ2-1; D is unclear. V was pared by 2 bases and J by 0 bases, with 14 bases between. The CDR3 consists of 16 residues. The germline V gene has CDR1 SQVTM and CDR2 ANQGSEA. The CDR3 is CSVEPLRYSSYNEQFF. The CDR3, as DNA: TGCAGCGTTGAACCCCTCCGGTACAGCTCCTACAATGAGCAGTTCTTC.

The genes are TRBV11-2 and TRBJ2-7, with 8 bases fitting TRBD2. CDR3 length equals 18 residues. V lost 3 bases and J lost 3; bases outside the gene matches: 16. Germline CDR1 is SGHAT and CDR2 is FQNNGV. The CDR3 here is CASSFPPPGGDWFYEQYF. In DNA, the CDR3 is TGTGCCAGCAGCTTTCCCCCCCCCGGGGGGGATTGGTTCTACGAGCAGTACTTC.

The V gene is TRBV7-9, the J gene TRBJ2-3; 8 bases agree with TRBD2. With 5 bases clipped from V and 3 bases from J, the junction kept 7 bases outside the gene matches. The CDR3 has 15 residues. Germline V lookup: CDR1 SEHNR, CDR2 FQNEAQ (reference sequence). The CDR3 sequence: CASSDGLAATDTQYF. The CDR3 nucleotides read TGTGCCAGCAGCGACGGACTAGCAGCGACAGATACGCAGTATTTT.

The DNA of the CDR3 is TGCGCCAGCAGCCAAGGGGACAAAGGAGGAGGCAATCAGCCCCAGCATTTT. As protein: CASSQGDKGGGNQPQHF. The chain carries TRBV4-1 and TRBJ1-5, with D possibly TRBD1 on 6 matching bases. The ends were cut back, 1 base at V and 2 bases at J, with 15 bases in the middle. The CDR3 contains 17 residues. Germline V gene sequence: CDR1 MGHRA, CDR2 YSYEKL.

This clone was observed once. This chain uses TRBV5-1 with TRBJ1-2; D is perhaps TRBD1 (6 bases). The CDR3 runs 15 residues. Germline-derived CDR1 and CDR2 are SGHRS and YFSETQ. V was shortened by 0 bases and J by 4 bases, with 13 bases between the two germline ends. As DNA, the CDR3 is TGCGCCAGCAGCTTGGAGGCAGGGGAAAGCTATGGCTACACCTTC. Its protein product is CASSLEAGESYGYTF. The full variable domain, its missing parts supplied by reference TRBV5-1 and TRBJ1-2, is KAGVTQTPRYLIKTRGQQVTLSCSPISGHRSVSWYQQTPGQGLQFLFEYFSETQRNKGNFPGRFSGRQFSNSRSEMNVSTLELGDSALYLCASSLEAGESYGYTFGSGTRLTVV.

The V call is TRBV28, the J call TRBJ2-2; 7 bases are a match to TRBD2. The CDR3 is 18 residues long. The germline V gene has CDR1 MDHEN and CDR2 SYDVKM. V lost 7 bases to trimming and J lost 5 bases; unmatched junction nucleotides: 19. The CDR3 protein is CASTLRGGRSAGTGELFF. CDR3 bases: TGTGCCAGCACCCTTAGGGGAGGGCGGTCGGCGGGTACCGGGGAGCTGTTTTTT.

The chain uses TRBV14 and TRBJ1-1, with 8 bases that match TRBD1. V shed 6 bases, J shed 3 bases, and the junction held 6 bases outside the gene matches. This CDR3 has 14 residues. Germline lookup yields CDR1 SGHDN and CDR2 FVKESK. CDR3 residues: CASSTRTGHTEAFF. The CDR3, as DNA: TGTGCCAGCAGTACGCGGACAGGGCACACTGAAGCTTTCTTT.

The J gene is TRBJ2-6, the V gene TRBV29-1; D ambiguous. Trimming removed 3 bases from V and 4 bases from J, with 4 bases in between. Germline assignment: CDR1 SQVTM and CDR2 ANQGSEA. The CDR3 consists of 12 residues. CDR3 sequence: CSVDVGANVLTF. As DNA, the CDR3 is TGCAGCGTTGACGTGGGGGCCAACGTCCTGACTTTC.

This clone has just a few counts. The chain carries TRBV7-9 and TRBJ2-1, with 13 bases lining up with TRBD2. The CDR3 covers 19 residues. The V gene end was trimmed by 1 base and the J gene end by 1 base; junction bases not matched to a gene: 7. CDR1 SEHNR and CDR2 FQNEAQ come from the germline V gene (reference sequence). In nucleotides, the CDR3 is TGTGCCAGCAGCTTAGTCGGACTAGCGGGAGTAGGGTCCTACAATGAGCAGTTCTTC. It yields the protein CASSLVGLAGVGSYNEQFF.

The V and J genes are TRBV27 and TRBJ1-6; 8 bases are shared with TRBD1. V lost 2 bases and J lost 1; bases outside the gene matches: 10. Germline values: CDR1 MNHEY, CDR2 SMNVEV (reference sequence). This CDR3 contains 19 residues. The CDR3 sequence is CASSLNSRGPMSYNSPLHF. The CDR3 DNA sequence: TGTGCCAGCAGTTTAAATTCCAGGGGGCCAATGTCCTATAATTCACCCCTCCACTTT.